This TCR beta chain was identified in a study of cytomegalovirus exposure and HLA in healthy donors. The protocol was immunoSEQ multiplex PCR, while the TCRdb copy is restricted to in-frame clones and leaves out a portion. The data show 150,000 to 200,000 clones, around 88% seen once. Per the germline V gene, CDR1 is SEHNR and CDR2 is FQNEAQ (reference sequence). The CDR3 runs to 14 residues. The ends were cut back, 3 bases at V and 4 bases at J, with 10 bases in the middle. The chain joins TRBV7-9 to TRBJ1-5; the D gene is possibly TRBD1 (5 bases). The sample comprised PBMCs. This TCR was recovered from a woman aged 18-30 years in good health and CMV-seronegative. CDR3 sequence (DNA): TGTGCCAGCAGCTTCGGGGGGGTGAATCAGCCCCAGCATTTT. It codes for CASSFGGVNQPQHF.